This entry lists 21 T cell receptor beta chains sequenced from one sample in a study of response to subunit inactivated influenza vaccine. MiXCR, run by TCRdb on the RT-PCR reads, gives a single entry per CDR3 protein. Of some 570,000 distinct CDR3 sequences in the sample, roughly 12% were seen once. The same data also contributed to another study, on T cells expressing NK-cell markers. That work contributes: Template switching by 5'RACE with UMIs generated the TCR beta cDNA.

Sequenced here: PBMCs from blood, sampled on the day of vaccination. The receptor set was obtained from a man between 50 and 59 years old who received an inactivated influenza vaccine.

This clonotype came up a few times. The chain links TRBV15 to TRBJ2-1; no firm D call. Trimming took off 0 bases at V and 4 bases at J, with 10 bases between the two ends. The V gene's germline CDR1 is LNHNV and CDR2 YYDKDF (reference sequence). The CDR3 has 15 residues. This CDR3 reads CATSRDLSSYNEQFF. The DNA of the CDR3 is TGTGCCACCAGCAGAGATCTCTCGAGTTACAATGAGCAGTTCTTC.

The chain combines TRBV7-9 with TRBJ2-1; possible D gene TRBD2, 6 bases. V lost 5 bases and J 10 bases, leaving 12 bases between the germline ends. Germline values: CDR1 SEHNR, CDR2 FQNEAQ (reference sequence). The CDR3 runs 12 residues. The chain's CDR3 is CASSQIADEQFF. In nucleotides, the CDR3 is TGTGCCAGCAGCCAAATAGCGGACGAGCAGTTCTTC.

V usage is TRBV5-1 and J usage is TRBJ2-7; D gene uncertain. V was cut by 2 bases and J by 0 bases, with 9 bases left in between. The CDR3 spans 14 residues. The germline V gene has CDR1 SGHRS and CDR2 YFSETQ. The CDR3 here is CASSLSIDSYEQYF. DNA for the CDR3: TGCGCCAGCAGCTTATCGATAGACTCCTACGAGCAGTACTTC.

The chain employs TRBV29-1 and TRBJ2-7; TRBD2 matches 9 bases. This CDR3 region has 13 residues. Losses at the gene ends were 5 bases for V and 3 bases for J; bases not matched to a gene: 5. Germline assignment: CDR1 SQVTM and CDR2 ANQGSEA. As DNA, the CDR3 is TGCAGCGTTCGTAGCGGGAGAGGCTACGAGCAGTACTTC. It is translated as CSVRSGRGYEQYF.

This clonotype has ten or more counts. The chain links TRBV20-1 to TRBJ1-5; D remains ambiguous. V was pared by 6 bases and J by 0 bases, with 15 bases between. The CDR3 runs 15 residues. Germline assignment: CDR1 DFQATT and CDR2 SNEGSKA (reference sequence). The CDR3, as DNA: TGCAGTGCAAACCGGGAGTTTCTTAGCAATCAGCCCCAGCATTTT. Translating it yields CSANREFLSNQPQHF.

This chain joins TRBV10-3 and TRBJ2-3; D is possibly TRBD2 (5 bases). CDR3 size: 13 residues. Germline V gene sequence: CDR1 ENHRY, CDR2 SYGVKD. The V end was cut by 4 bases, the J end by 2 bases, with 7 bases between. CDR3 nucleotide sequence: TGTGCCATCAGTGGGGAGATCACAGATACGCAGTATTTT. Translating it yields CAISGEITDTQYF.

This chain connects TRBV6-2 or TRBV6-3 to TRBJ2-1; TRBD2 matches 12 bases. This CDR3 spans 19 amino acids. J gave up 0 bases and V 6 bases, and 12 bases lay outside the gene matches. CDR1 MNHEY and CDR2 SVGEGT come from the germline V gene. The DNA for the CDR3 is TGTGCCAGCAGAGGATCTAGCGGGGGGGCCCGTCTCTCCTACAATGAGCAGTTCTTC. This translates into CASRGSSGGARLSYNEQFF.

This clonotype showed up many times. V gene TRBV7-2 combines with J gene TRBJ2-5; D unclear. V lost 2 bases and J 1 base, leaving 5 bases between the germline ends. Germline V gene sequence: CDR1 SGHTA, CDR2 FQGNSA. The CDR3 sequence is 13 residues long. For the CDR3, the DNA is TGTGCCAGCAGCTTAATCAGCCAAGAGACCCAGTACTTC. Translating it yields CASSLISQETQYF.

The table lists this clonotype with a few counts. The chain couples TRBV20-1 to TRBJ2-7; 12 bases line up with TRBD2. V was pared by 1 base and J by 2 bases, with 6 bases of the junction left unmatched. CDR1 DFQATT and CDR2 SNEGSKA come from the germline V gene (reference sequence). CDR3 size: 16 residues. CDR3 in DNA: TGCAGTGCTAGAGGGACTAGCGGGACACAGGCCTACGAGCAGTACTTC. Translation gives CSARGTSGTQAYEQYF.

The genes are TRBV6-2 or TRBV6-3 and TRBJ2-3, with D maybe TRBD2 (6 bases). Trimming removed 5 bases at V and 2 bases at J, with 17 bases between. There are 16 residues in the CDR3. CDR1 MNHEY and CDR2 SVGEGT come from the germline V gene. CDR3 region: CASSTSQRGITDTQYF. The CDR3 bases are TGTGCCAGCAGTACTAGCCAACGGGGAATCACAGATACGCAGTATTTT.

The rearrangement links TRBV20-1 to TRBJ2-7; maybe TRBD2 (5 bases). Germline values: CDR1 DFQATT, CDR2 SNEGSKA (reference sequence). The CDR3 is 15 residues long. Deletions cut 6 bases from V and 0 bases from J, with 18 bases between. CDR3 in amino acids: CSAPARGTLSYEQYF. The CDR3 nucleotides are TGCAGTGCCCCGGCCCGGGGAACACTCTCCTACGAGCAGTACTTC.

This clonotype has a handful of counts. The chain recombines TRBV20-1 with TRBJ2-7; TRBD1 aligns across 8 bases. This CDR3 region has 14 residues. In germline, CDR1 is DFQATT, CDR2 SNEGSKA (reference sequence). With 0 bases clipped from V and 3 bases from J, the junction kept 4 bases outside the gene matches. CDR3 bases: TGCAGTGCTAGAGATCAGGGGGCCAACTACGAGCAGTACTTC. It encodes CSARDQGANYEQYF.

This clonotype was detected many times. V is TRBV12-3 or TRBV12-4 and J is TRBJ1-4; D is unresolved. V lost 4 bases and J 3 bases, leaving 3 bases between the germline ends. The CDR3 spans 12 residues. In DNA form, the CDR3 reads TGTGCCAGCAGTTGGTCTAATGAAAAACTGTTTTTT. Protein product: CASSWSNEKLFF.

This clonotype appeared a few times. The chain employs TRBV25-1 and TRBJ2-5; D uncertain. Trimming stripped 3 bases from V and 2 bases from J, with 4 bases between. This CDR3 contains 12 residues. The germline V gene has CDR1 MGHDK and CDR2 SYGVNS. CDR3 nucleotides: TGTGCCAGCAGTGACCGGCAAGAGACCCAGTACTTC. It specifies CASSDRQETQYF.

This clonotype was seen ten or more times. V gene TRBV5-5 combines with J gene TRBJ1-4; unclear D gene. V lost 2 bases, J lost 0 bases, and 5 bases lay in between. Germline CDR1 is SGHKS and CDR2 is YYEKEE (reference sequence). The CDR3 sequence is 14 residues long. This CDR3 reads CASSLTATNEKLFF. The CDR3, as DNA: TGTGCCAGCAGCTTAACCGCAACTAATGAAAAACTGTTTTTT.

This clonotype was counted a few times. The V call is TRBV4-2, the J call TRBJ1-6; no clear D. Trimming stripped 0 bases from V and 10 bases from J, with 13 bases between. Germline-derived CDR1 and CDR2 are LGHNA and YNFKEQ. The CDR3 extends over 15 amino acids. The chain's CDR3 is CASSQEVRSGSPLHF. CDR3 bases: TGTGCCAGCAGCCAAGAGGTCAGGTCAGGATCACCCCTCCACTTT.

V gene TRBV29-1 combines with J gene TRBJ2-6; 7 bases match TRBD1. Germline CDR1 SQVTM, CDR2 ANQGSEA. CDR3 length equals 16 residues. Unmatched junction bases numbered 12, after V lost 6 bases and J lost 4 bases. CDR3 in DNA: TGCAGCGTCCACAACCCGACAGGGTCCGGGGCCAACGTCCTGACTTTC. Its translation: CSVHNPTGSGANVLTF.

The chain couples TRBV4-2 to TRBJ1-1; D is possibly TRBD1 (5 bases). Trimming pared 1 base from V and 0 bases from J, leaving 15 bases between. Germline V gives CDR1 LGHNA, CDR2 YNFKEQ. The CDR3 length is 17 residues. DNA for the CDR3: TGTGCCAGCAGCCAAGGGGACGGGGTGGGGGTGAACACTGAAGCTTTCTTT. Translated, it gives CASSQGDGVGVNTEAFF.

This clonotype has only a few counts. V and J are TRBV29-1 and TRBJ2-7; 7 bases map to TRBD1. Trimming removed 6 bases from V and 5 bases from J; junction bases left unmatched: 10. Looked up from germline, CDR1 is SQVTM and CDR2 is ANQGSEA. The CDR3 runs to 13 residues. The CDR3 nucleotides read TGCAGCGTCGTGGGAAGGGGGCATCACGAGCAGTACTTC. Its protein product is CSVVGRGHHEQYF.

V is TRBV20-1 and J is TRBJ2-7; 11 bases are a match to TRBD1. The junction had 4 bases not matched to a gene; V was cut back by 6 bases and J by 0 bases. CDR1 is DFQATT and CDR2 is SNEGSKA in the germline V gene (reference sequence). This CDR3 has 14 amino acids. Here the CDR3 reads CSAEGQGDSYEQYF. The CDR3 DNA follows: TGCAGTGCAGAGGGACAGGGGGACTCCTACGAGCAGTACTTC.

This clonotype turned up a few times. The V call is TRBV28, the J call TRBJ2-1; 7 bases agree with TRBD1. The CDR3 extends over 16 amino acids. The V and J ends lost 2 bases and 0 bases, in that order; junction bases with no gene match: 4. CDR1 MDHEN and CDR2 SYDVKM come from the germline V gene. CDR3: CASSLDREPSYNEQFF. In DNA form, the CDR3 reads TGTGCCAGCAGTTTAGACAGGGAGCCCTCCTACAATGAGCAGTTCTTC.